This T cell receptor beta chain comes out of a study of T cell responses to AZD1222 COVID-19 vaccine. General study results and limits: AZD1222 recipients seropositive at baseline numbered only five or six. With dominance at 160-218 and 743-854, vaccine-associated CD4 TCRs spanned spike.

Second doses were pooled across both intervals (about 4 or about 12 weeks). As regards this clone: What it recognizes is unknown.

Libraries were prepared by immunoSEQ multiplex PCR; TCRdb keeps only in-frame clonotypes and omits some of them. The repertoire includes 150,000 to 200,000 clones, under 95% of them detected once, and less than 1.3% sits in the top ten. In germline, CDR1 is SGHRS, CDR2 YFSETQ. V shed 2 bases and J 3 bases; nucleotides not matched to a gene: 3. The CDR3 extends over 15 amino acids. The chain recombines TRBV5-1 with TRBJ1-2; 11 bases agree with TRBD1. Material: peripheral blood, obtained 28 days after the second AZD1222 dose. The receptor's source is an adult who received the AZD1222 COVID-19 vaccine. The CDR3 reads CASSFGTGGHYGYTF. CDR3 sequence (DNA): TGCGCCAGCAGCTTTGGGACAGGGGGGCACTATGGCTACACCTTC.